The clone carrying this TCR beta chain showed up just a few times. Its target is not known. The data were taken from a study of human T cells and chemical hapten exposure. Study-wide points: Expanded TCRs created a significantly greater count of big CDR3 similarity clusters than controls did.

TCRdb reanalysed the RACE reads using MiXCR and keeps one entry per CDR3 protein. This table has 330,000 or so distinct CDR3 sequences, roughly 6.3% appearing once. Trimming took 8 bases from V and 8 from J; bases not matched to a gene: 11. The germline V gene encodes CDR1 MNHEY and CDR2 SMNVEV (reference sequence). This CDR3 region has 14 residues. Time point reported: patch test 2, 6 weeks after DPC sensitization. Treatment meaning: therapeutic diphenylcyclopropenone sensitization with weekly scalp DPC. Alopecia patients, 18 to 70 years old and DPC-suitable, served as donors. Unfractionated whole blood yielded total RNA.

This specimen was whole blood, taken in connection with sensitization to the hapten diphenylcyclopropenone (DPC). The rearrangement uses TRBV27 and TRBJ2-4, with TRBD1 identical over 8 bases. This TCR came from a woman under 30 with alopecia areata. Some clones in this sample may be carry-over from other donors' samples. The CDR3 sequence: CASLTSGGRDIQYF. For the CDR3, the DNA is TGTGCCAGCTTAACATCAGGGGGCCGGGACATTCAGTACTTC.